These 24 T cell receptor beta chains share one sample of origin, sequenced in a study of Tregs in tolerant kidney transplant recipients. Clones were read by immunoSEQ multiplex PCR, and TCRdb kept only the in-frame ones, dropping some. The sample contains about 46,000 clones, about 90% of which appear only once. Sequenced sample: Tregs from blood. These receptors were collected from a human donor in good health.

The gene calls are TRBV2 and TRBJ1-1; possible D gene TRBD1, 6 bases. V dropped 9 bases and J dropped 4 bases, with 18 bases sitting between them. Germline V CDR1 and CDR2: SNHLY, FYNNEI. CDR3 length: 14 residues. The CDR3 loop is CARARARGGTEAFF. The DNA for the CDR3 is TGTGCCAGAGCTAGGGCTAGAGGGGGCACTGAAGCTTTCTTT. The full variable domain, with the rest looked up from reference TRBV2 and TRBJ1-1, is EPEVTQTPSHQVTQMGQEVILRCVPISNHLYFYWYRQILGQKVEFLVSFYNNEISEKSEIFDDQFSVERPDGSNFTLKIRSTKLEDSAMYFCARARARGGTEAFFGQGTRLTVV.

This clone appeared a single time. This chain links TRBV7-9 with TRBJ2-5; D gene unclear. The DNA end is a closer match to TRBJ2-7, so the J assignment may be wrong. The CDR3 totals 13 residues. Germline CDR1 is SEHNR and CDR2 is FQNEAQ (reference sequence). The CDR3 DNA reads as TGTGCCAGCAGCTTGTTGCAGACCTACGAGCAGTACTTC. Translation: CASSLLQTYEQYF.

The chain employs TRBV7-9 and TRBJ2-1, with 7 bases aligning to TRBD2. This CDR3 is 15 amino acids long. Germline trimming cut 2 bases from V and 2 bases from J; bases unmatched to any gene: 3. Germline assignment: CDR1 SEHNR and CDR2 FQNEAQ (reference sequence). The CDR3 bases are TGTGCCAGCAGCTTACTTGCGGGAGCCTACAATGAGCAGTTCTTC. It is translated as CASSLLAGAYNEQFF.

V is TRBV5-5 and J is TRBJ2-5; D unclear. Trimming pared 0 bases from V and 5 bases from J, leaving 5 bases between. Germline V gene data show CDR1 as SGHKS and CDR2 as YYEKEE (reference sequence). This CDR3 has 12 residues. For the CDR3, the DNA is TGTGCCAGCAGCTTGGCCGGGGAGACCCAGTACTTC. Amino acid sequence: CASSLAGETQYF.

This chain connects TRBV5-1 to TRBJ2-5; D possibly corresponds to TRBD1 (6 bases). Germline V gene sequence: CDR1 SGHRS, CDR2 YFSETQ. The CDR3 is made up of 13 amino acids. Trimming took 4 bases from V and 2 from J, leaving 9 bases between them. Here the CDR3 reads CASSRTVQETQYF. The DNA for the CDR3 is TGCGCCAGCAGCCGGACAGTGCAAGAGACCCAGTACTTC.

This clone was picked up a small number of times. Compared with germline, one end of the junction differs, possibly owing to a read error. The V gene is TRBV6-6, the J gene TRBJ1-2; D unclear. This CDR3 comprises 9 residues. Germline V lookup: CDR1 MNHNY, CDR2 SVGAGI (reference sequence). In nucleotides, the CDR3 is TGTGCCAGCAGTTACCCGCTCACTTTC. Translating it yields CASSYPLTF.

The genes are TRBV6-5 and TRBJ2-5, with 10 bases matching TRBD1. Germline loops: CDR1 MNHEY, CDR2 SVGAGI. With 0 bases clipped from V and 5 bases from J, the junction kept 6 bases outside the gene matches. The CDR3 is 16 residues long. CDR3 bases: TGTGCCAGCAGTTACTCGGGGACAGGGGTTGTGGAGACCCAGTACTTC. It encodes CASSYSGTGVVETQYF.

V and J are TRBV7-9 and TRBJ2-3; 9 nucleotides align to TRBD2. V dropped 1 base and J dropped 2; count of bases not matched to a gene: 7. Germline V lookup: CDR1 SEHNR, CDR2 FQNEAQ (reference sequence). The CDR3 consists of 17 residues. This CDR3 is CASSLVVTSGFTDTQYF. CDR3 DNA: TGTGCCAGCAGCTTAGTTGTGACTAGCGGCTTCACAGATACGCAGTATTTT.

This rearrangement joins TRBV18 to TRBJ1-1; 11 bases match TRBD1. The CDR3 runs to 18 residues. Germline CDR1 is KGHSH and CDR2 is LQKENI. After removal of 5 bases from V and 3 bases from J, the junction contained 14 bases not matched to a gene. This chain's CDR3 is CASSRKKGTGGVDTEAFF. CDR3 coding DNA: TGTGCCAGCTCAAGAAAAAAGGGGACAGGGGGGGTAGACACTGAAGCTTTCTTT. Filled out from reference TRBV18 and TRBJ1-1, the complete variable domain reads NAGVMQNPRHLVRRRGQEARLRCSPMKGHSHVYWYRQLPEEGLKFMVYLQKENIIDESGMPKERFSAEFPKEGPSILRIQQVVRGDSAAYFCASSRKKGTGGVDTEAFFGQGTRLTVV.

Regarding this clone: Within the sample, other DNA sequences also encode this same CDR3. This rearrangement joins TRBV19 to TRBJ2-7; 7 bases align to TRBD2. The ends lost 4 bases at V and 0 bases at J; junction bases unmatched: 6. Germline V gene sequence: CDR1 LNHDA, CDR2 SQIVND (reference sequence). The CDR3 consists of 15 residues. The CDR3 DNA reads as TGTGCCAGTAGTACTCGAGCGGGGACCTCCTACGAGCAGTACTTC. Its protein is CASSTRAGTSYEQYF.

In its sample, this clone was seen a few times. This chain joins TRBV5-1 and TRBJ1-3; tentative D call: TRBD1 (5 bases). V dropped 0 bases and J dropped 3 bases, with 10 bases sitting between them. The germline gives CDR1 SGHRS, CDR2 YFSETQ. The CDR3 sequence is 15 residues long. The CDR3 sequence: CASSLEGMVGNTIYF. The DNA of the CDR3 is TGCGCCAGCAGCTTGGAGGGGATGGTTGGAAACACCATATATTTT.

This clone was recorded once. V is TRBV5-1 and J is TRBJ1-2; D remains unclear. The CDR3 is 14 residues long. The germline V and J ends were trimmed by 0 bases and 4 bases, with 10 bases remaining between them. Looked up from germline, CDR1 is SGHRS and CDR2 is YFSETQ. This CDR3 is CASSLAASSYGYTF. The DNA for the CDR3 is TGCGCCAGCAGCTTGGCCGCCAGCTCCTATGGCTACACCTTC.

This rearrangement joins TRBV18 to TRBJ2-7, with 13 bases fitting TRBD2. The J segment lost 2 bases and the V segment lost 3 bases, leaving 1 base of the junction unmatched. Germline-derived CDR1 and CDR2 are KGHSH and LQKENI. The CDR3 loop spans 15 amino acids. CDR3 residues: CASSPTSGGTYEQYF. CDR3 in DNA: TGTGCCAGCTCACCGACTAGCGGGGGGACCTACGAGCAGTACTTC.

The chain's CDR3 is CASSSPGRGYTGELFF. Here the CDR3 DNA reads TGCGCCAGCAGCTCCCCAGGGAGGGGCTACACCGGGGAGCTGTTTTTT. The rearrangement joins TRBV5-1 to TRBJ2-2, with 7 bases fitting TRBD2. This CDR3 comprises 16 residues. V lost 3 bases and J lost 3; bases outside the gene matches: 8. Germline CDR1 SGHRS, CDR2 YFSETQ.

The CDR3 loop is CASSTGTGFYNEQFF. The CDR3 coding sequence is TGCGCCAGCAGCACCGGGACAGGGTTTTACAATGAGCAGTTCTTC. The chain links TRBV5-1 to TRBJ2-1, with TRBD1 matching over 9 bases. V lost 4 bases, J lost 4 bases, and 6 bases stayed unmatched. CDR3 length: 15 amino acids. Germline values: CDR1 SGHRS, CDR2 YFSETQ.

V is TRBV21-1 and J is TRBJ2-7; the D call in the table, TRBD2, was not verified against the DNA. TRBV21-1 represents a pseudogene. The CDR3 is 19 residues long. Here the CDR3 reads CASSSKRAPRQGGGYEQYF. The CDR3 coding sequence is TGTGCCAGCAGCTCAAAGAGGGCCCCTCGTCAGGGAGGAGGATACGAGCAGTACTTC.

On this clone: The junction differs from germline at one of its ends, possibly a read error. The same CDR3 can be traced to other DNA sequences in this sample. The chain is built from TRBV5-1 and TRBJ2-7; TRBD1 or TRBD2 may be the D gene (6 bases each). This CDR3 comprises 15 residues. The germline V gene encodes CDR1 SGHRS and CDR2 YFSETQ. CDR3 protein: CASSAGQMGPYEQYF. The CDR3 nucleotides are TGTGCCAGCAGCGCGGGACAAATGGGCCCCTACGAGCAGTACTTC.

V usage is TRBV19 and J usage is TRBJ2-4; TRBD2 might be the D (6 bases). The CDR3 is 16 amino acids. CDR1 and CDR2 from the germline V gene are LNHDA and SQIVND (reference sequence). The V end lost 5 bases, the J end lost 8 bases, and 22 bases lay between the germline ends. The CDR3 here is CASSPPVFGRRDIQYF. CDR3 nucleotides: TGTGCCAGTAGTCCCCCGGTTTTCGGGAGAAGAGACATTCAGTACTTC.

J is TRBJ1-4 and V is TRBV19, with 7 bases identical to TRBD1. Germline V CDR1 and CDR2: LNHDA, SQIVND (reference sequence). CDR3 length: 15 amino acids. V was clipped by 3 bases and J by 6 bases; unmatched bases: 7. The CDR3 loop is CASSIHRGKDEKLFF. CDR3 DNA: TGTGCCAGTAGTATTCACAGGGGAAAGGATGAAAAACTGTTTTTT.

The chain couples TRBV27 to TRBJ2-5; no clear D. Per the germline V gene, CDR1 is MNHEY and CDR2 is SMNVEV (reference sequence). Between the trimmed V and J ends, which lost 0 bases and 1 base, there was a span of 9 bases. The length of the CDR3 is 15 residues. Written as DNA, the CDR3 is TGTGCCAGCAGTTTATCAAGGGCACCCCAAGAGACCCAGTACTTC. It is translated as CASSLSRAPQETQYF.

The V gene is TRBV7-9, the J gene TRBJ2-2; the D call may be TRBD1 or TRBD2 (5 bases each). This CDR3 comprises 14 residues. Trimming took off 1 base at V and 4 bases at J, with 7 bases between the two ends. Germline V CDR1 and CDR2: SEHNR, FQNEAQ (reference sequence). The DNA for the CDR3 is TGTGCCAGCAGCTTAGGGGGGAGCACCGGGGAGCTGTTTTTT. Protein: CASSLGGSTGELFF.

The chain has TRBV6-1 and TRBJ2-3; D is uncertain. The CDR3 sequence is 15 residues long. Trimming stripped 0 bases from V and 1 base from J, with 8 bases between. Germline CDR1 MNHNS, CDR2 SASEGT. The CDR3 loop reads CASSEATYGTDTQYF. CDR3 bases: TGTGCCAGCAGTGAAGCAACGTATGGCACAGATACGCAGTATTTT.

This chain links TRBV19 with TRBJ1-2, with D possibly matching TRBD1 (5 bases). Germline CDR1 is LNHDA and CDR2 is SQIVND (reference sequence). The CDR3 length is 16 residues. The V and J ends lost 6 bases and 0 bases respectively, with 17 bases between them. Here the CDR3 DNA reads TGTGCCAGTAGCAAGGGACGGGGGTGGACTAACTATGGCTACACCTTC. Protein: CASSKGRGWTNYGYTF.

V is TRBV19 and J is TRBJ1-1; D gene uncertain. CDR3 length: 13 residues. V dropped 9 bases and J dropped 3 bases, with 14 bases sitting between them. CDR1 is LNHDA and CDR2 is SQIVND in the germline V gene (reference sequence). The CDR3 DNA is TGTGCCAGCTCGGCTTTAGCGGACACTGAAGCTTTCTTT. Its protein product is CASSALADTEAFF. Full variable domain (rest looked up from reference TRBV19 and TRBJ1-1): DGGITQSPKYLFRKEGQNVTLSCEQNLNHDAMYWYRQDPGQGLRLIYYSQIVNDFQKGDIAEGYSVSREKKESFPLTVTSAQKNPTAFYLCASSALADTEAFFGQGTRLTVV.